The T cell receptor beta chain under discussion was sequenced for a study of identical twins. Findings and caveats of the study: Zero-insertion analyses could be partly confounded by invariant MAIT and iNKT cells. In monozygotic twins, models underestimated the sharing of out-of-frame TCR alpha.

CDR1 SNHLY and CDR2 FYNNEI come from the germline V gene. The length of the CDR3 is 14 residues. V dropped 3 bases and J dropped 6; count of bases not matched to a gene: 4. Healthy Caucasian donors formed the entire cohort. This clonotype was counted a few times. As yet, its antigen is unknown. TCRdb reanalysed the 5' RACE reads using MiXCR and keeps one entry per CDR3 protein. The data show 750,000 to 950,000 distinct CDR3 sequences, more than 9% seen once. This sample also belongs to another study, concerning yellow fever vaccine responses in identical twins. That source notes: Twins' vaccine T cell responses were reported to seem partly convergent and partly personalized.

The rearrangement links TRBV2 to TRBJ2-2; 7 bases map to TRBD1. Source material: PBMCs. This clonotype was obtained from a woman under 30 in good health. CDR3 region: CASSDDRVAGELFF. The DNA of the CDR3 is TGTGCCAGCAGTGACGACAGGGTGGCCGGGGAGCTGTTTTTT. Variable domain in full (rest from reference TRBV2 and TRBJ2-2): EPEVTQTPSHQVTQMGQEVILRCVPISNHLYFYWYRQILGQKVEFLVSFYNNEISEKSEIFDDQFSVERPDGSNFTLKIRSTKLEDSAMYFCASSDDRVAGELFFGEGSRLTVL.